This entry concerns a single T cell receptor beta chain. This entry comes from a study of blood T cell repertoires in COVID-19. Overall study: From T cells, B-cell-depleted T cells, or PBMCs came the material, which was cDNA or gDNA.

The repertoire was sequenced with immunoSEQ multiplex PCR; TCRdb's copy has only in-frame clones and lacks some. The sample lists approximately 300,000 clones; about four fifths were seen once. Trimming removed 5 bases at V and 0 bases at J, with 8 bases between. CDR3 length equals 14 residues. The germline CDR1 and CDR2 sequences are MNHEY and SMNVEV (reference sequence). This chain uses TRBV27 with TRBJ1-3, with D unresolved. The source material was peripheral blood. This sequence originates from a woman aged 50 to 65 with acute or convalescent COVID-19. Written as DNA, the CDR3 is TGTGCCAGCAGTCCACAAAGCTCTGGAAACACCATATATTTT. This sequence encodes CASSPQSSGNTIYF.